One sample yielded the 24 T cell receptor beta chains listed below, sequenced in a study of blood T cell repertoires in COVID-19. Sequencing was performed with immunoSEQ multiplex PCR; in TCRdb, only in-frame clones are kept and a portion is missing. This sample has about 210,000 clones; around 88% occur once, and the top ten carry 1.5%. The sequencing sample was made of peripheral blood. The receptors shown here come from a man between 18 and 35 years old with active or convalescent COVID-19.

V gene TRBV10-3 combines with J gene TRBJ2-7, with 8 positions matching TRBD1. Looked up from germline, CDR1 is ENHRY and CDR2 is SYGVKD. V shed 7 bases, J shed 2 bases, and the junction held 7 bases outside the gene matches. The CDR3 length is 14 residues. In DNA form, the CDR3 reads TGTGCCATCACCACGAAACAGGGGGCCTACGAGCAGTACTTC. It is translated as CAITTKQGAYEQYF.

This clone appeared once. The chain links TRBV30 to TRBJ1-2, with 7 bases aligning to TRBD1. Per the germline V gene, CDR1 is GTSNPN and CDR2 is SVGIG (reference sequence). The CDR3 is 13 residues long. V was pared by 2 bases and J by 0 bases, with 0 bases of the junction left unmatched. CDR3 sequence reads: CAWSTGANYGYTF. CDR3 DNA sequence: TGTGCCTGGAGTACAGGGGCTAACTATGGCTACACCTTC.

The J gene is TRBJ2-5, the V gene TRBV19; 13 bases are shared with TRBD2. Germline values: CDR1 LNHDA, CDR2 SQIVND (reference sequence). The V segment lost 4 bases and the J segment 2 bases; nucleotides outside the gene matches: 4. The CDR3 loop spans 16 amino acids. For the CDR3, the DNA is TGTGCCAGTAGTAGACTAGCGGGAGGCGGGCAAGAGACCCAGTACTTC. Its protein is CASSRLAGGGQETQYF.

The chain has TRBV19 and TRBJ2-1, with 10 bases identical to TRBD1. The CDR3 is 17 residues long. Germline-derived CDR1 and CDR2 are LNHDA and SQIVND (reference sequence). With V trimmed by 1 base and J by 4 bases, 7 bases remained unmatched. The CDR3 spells CASSIAGLGQGYNEQFF. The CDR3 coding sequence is TGTGCCAGTAGTATAGCAGGGTTGGGACAGGGGTACAATGAGCAGTTCTTC.

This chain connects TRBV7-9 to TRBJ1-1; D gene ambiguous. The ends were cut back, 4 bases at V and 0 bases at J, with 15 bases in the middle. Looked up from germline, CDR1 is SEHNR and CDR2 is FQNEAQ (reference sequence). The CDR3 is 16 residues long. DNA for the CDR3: TGTGCCAGCAGCTCCATGAACAGTAAGATGAACACTGAAGCTTTCTTT. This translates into CASSSMNSKMNTEAFF.

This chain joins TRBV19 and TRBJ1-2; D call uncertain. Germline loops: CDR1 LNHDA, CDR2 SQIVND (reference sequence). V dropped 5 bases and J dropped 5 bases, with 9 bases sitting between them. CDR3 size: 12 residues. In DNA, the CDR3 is TGTGCCAGTAGTGCCGCGGATTATGGCTACACCTTC. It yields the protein CASSAADYGYTF. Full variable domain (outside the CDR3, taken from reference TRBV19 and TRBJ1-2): DGGITQSPKYLFRKEGQNVTLSCEQNLNHDAMYWYRQDPGQGLRLIYYSQIVNDFQKGDIAEGYSVSREKKESFPLTVTSAQKNPTAFYLCASSAADYGYTFGSGTRLTVV.

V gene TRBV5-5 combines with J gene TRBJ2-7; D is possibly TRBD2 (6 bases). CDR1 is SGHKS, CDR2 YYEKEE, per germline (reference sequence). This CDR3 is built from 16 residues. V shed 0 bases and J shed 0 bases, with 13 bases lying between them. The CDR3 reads CASSLASGSSSYEQYF. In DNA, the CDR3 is TGTGCCAGCAGCTTGGCTTCCGGGAGCAGCTCCTACGAGCAGTACTTC.

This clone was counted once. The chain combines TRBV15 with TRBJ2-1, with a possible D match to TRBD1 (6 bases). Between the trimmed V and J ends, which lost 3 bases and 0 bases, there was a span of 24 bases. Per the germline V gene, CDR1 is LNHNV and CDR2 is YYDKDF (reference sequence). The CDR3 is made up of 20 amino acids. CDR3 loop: CATSSPGAPLRASSYNEQFF. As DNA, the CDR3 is TGTGCCACCAGCAGTCCAGGGGCACCCCTTCGCGCGAGCTCCTACAATGAGCAGTTCTTC.

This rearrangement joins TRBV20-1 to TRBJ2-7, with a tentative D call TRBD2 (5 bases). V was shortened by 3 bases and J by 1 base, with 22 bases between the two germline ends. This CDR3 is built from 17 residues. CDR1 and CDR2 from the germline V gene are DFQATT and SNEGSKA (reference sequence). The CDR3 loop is CSASESGVRANSYEQYF. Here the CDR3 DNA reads TGCAGTGCTAGTGAGTCCGGGGTTAGGGCGAATTCCTACGAGCAGTACTTC.

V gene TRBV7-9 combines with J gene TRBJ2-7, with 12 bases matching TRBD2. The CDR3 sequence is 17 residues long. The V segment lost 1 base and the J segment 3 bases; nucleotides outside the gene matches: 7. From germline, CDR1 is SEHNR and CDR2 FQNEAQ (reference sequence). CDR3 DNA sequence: TGTGCCAGCAGCTTAGGTCTGCTAGCGGGAGGGAGCTACGAGCAGTACTTC. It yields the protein CASSLGLLAGGSYEQYF.

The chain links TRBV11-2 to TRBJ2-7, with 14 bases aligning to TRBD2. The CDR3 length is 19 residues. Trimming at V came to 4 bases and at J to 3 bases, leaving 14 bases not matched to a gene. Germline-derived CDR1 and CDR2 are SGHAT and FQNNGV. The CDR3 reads CASSYETGMGLAGVYEQYF. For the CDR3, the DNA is TGTGCCAGCAGCTACGAGACAGGGATGGGACTAGCGGGGGTCTACGAGCAGTACTTC.

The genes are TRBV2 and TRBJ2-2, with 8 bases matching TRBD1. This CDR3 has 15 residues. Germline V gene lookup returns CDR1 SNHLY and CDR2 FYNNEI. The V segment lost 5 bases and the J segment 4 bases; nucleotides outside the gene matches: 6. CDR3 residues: CASSRQGISTGELFF. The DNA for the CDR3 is TGTGCCAGCAGTAGACAGGGGATTAGCACCGGGGAGCTGTTTTTT. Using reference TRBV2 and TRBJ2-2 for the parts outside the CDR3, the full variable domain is EPEVTQTPSHQVTQMGQEVILRCVPISNHLYFYWYRQILGQKVEFLVSFYNNEISEKSEIFDDQFSVERPDGSNFTLKIRSTKLEDSAMYFCASSRQGISTGELFFGEGSRLTVL.

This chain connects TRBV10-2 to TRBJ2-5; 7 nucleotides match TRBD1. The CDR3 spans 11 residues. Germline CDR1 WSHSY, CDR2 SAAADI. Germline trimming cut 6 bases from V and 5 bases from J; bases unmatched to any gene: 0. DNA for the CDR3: TGCGCCAGCAGAGGGGGCGAGACCCAGTACTTC. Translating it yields CASRGGETQYF.

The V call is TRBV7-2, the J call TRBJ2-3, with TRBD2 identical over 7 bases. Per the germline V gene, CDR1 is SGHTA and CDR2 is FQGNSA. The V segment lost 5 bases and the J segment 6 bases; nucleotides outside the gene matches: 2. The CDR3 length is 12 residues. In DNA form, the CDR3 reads TGTGCCAGCAGCCAACTAGCGGATACGCAGTATTTT. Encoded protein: CASSQLADTQYF.

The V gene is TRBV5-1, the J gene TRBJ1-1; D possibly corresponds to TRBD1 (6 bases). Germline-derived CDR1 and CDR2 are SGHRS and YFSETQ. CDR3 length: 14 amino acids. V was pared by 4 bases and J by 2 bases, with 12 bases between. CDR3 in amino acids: CASSELQGNTEAFF. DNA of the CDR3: TGCGCCAGCAGCGAATTACAGGGAAACACTGAAGCTTTCTTT.

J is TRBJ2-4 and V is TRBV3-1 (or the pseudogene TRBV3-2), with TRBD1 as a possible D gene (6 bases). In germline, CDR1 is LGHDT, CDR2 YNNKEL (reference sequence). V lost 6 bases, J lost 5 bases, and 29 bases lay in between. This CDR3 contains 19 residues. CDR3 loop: CASSPTTGKRVGSENIQYF. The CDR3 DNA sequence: TGTGCCAGCAGTCCAACTACAGGGAAGAGGGTGGGATCGGAAAACATTCAGTACTTC.

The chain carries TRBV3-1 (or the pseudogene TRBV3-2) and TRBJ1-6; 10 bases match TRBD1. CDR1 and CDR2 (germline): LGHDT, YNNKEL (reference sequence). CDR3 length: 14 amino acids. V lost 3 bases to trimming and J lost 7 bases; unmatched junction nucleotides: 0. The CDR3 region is CASSQGQGNSPLHF. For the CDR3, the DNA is TGTGCCAGCAGCCAGGGACAGGGGAATTCACCCCTCCACTTT.

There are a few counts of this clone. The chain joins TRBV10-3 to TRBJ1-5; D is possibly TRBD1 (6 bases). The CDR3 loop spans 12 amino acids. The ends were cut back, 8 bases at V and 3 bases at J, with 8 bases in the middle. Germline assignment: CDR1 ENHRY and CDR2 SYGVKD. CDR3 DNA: TGTGCCATCCGACAGGACAATCAGCCCCAGCATTTT. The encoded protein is CAIRQDNQPQHF.

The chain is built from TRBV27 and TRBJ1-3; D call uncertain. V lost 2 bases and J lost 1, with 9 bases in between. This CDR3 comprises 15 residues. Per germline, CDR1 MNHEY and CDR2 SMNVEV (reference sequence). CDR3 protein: CASSLEGYSGNTIYF. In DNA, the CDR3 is TGTGCCAGCAGTTTAGAGGGCTATTCTGGAAACACCATATATTTT.

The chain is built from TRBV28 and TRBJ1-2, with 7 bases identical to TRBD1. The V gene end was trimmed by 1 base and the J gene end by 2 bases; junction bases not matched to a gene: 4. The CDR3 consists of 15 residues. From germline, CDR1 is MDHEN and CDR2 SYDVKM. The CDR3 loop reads CASSLLAGGNYGYTF. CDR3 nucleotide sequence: TGTGCCAGCAGTTTATTGGCAGGGGGGAACTATGGCTACACCTTC.

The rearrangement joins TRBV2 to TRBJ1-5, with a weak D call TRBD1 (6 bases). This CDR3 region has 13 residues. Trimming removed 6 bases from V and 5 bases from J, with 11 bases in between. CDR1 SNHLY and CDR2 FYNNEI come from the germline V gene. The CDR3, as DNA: TGTGCCAGCAGGGCGGACAGTTATCAGCCCCAGCATTTT. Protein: CASRADSYQPQHF.

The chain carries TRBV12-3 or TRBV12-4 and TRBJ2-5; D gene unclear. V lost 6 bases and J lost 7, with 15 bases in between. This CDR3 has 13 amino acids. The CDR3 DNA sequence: TGTGCCAGCAGCTCCGGATTGCTAGGGACCCAGTACTTC. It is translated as CASSSGLLGTQYF.

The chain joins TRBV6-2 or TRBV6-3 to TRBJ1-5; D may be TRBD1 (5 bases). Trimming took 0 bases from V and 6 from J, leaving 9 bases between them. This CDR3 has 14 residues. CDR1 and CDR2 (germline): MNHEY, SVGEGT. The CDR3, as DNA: TGTGCCAGCAGTTACTCGACAGTGGGTCAGCCCCAGCATTTT. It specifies CASSYSTVGQPQHF.

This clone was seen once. CDR3 sequence: CASTGPHNQPQHF. For the CDR3, the DNA is TGTGCCAGTACAGGGCCCCACAATCAGCCCCAGCATTTT. The rearrangement uses TRBV19 and TRBJ1-5; D is possibly TRBD1 (5 bases). The CDR3 length is 13 residues. Germline CDR1 is LNHDA and CDR2 is SQIVND (reference sequence). Trimming took 7 bases from V and 3 from J, leaving 10 bases between them.